The 31 T cell receptor beta chains below all came from one sample that was sequenced in a study of blood T cell repertoires in COVID-19. Measured with immunoSEQ multiplex PCR; TCRdb has only the in-frame clones, and not every one. This table holds some 110,000 clones, roughly 77% found once. Material for sequencing was peripheral blood. These receptors were taken from a man aged 55 to 69 with active or convalescent COVID-19.

The gene calls are TRBV7-9 and TRBJ2-3; maybe TRBD2 (6 bases). V was pared by 1 base and J by 2 bases, with 13 bases between. The CDR3 is 16 amino acids. CDR1 is SEHNR and CDR2 is FQNEAQ in the germline V gene (reference sequence). CDR3 region: CASSLVRGGTTDTQYF. CDR3 nucleotides: TGTGCCAGCAGCTTAGTCCGAGGCGGGACCACAGATACGCAGTATTTT.

The chain has TRBV28 and TRBJ1-6; D is unresolved. V lost 3 bases and J 0 bases, leaving 15 bases between the germline ends. Germline CDR1 MDHEN, CDR2 SYDVKM. The CDR3 sequence is 18 residues long. CDR3 sequence (DNA): TGTGCCAGCAGTTTCCCCACCGGGGAGAGCTCCTATAATTCACCCCTCCACTTT. This codes for CASSFPTGESSYNSPLHF. Full variable domain (remainder filled in from reference TRBV28 and TRBJ1-6): DVKVTQSSRYLVKRTGEKVFLECVQDMDHENMFWYRQDPGLGLRLIYFSYDVKMKEKGDIPEGYSVSREKKERFSLILESASTNQTSMYLCASSFPTGESSYNSPLHFGNGTRLTVT.

The chain recombines TRBV7-2 with TRBJ2-3, with 10 bases fitting TRBD2. Trimming cost V 1 base and J 6 bases; bases outside gene matches: 10. Per germline, CDR1 SGHTA and CDR2 FQGNSA. This CDR3 comprises 17 residues. The chain's CDR3 is CASSLVASGRVADTQYF. The CDR3 DNA reads as TGTGCCAGCAGCTTAGTAGCTAGCGGGAGAGTGGCCGATACGCAGTATTTT.

This clone was counted once. The J gene is TRBJ1-1, the V gene TRBV28; 7 bases fit TRBD1. CDR1 is MDHEN, CDR2 SYDVKM, per germline. This CDR3 has 15 amino acids. The V segment lost 5 bases and the J segment 2 bases; nucleotides outside the gene matches: 8. CDR3 DNA: TGTGCCAGCAGTGGGCCGGGACAGATTAACACTGAAGCTTTCTTT. Translated: CASSGPGQINTEAFF.

Many counts were recorded for this clone. The CDR3 loop reads CASAWGTQNTEAFF. CDR3 DNA sequence: TGTGCTAGTGCCTGGGGGACACAGAACACTGAAGCTTTCTTT. The chain is built from TRBV12-5 and TRBJ1-1; a possible D gene is TRBD1 (6 bases). V lost 7 bases to trimming and J lost 1 base, with 13 bases between them. The CDR3 has 14 amino acids. The germline gives CDR1 LGHNT, CDR2 FRNRAP.

V gene TRBV6-5 combines with J gene TRBJ2-7; the D gene is possibly TRBD2 (5 bases). CDR1 is MNHEY and CDR2 is SVGAGI in the germline V gene. CDR3 length equals 14 residues. V was pared by 4 bases and J by 3 bases, with 13 bases between. Here the CDR3 DNA reads TGTGCCAGCAGTTCCGGACTCTTTTACTACGAGCAGTACTTC. The encoded protein is CASSSGLFYYEQYF.

The chain has TRBV28 and TRBJ1-3; weak D call: TRBD1 (6 bases). Per the germline V gene, CDR1 is MDHEN and CDR2 is SYDVKM. The ends were cut back, 6 bases at V and 1 base at J, with 19 bases in the middle. The CDR3 covers 17 residues. In nucleotides, the CDR3 is TGTGCCAGCAGCGCTCGTGGGGGCGGTTTTTCTGGAAACACCATATATTTT. It specifies CASSARGGGFSGNTIYF.

The V gene is TRBV19, the J gene TRBJ1-2; 9 nucleotides align to TRBD1. Germline lookup yields CDR1 LNHDA and CDR2 SQIVND (reference sequence). The junction had 10 bases not matched to a gene; V was cut back by 2 bases and J by 12 bases. This CDR3 comprises 14 residues. Here the CDR3 reads CASSIPGQGYRNTF. DNA for the CDR3: TGTGCCAGTAGTATACCGGGACAGGGATATAGAAACACCTTC.

The V and J genes are TRBV5-6 and TRBJ2-5; TRBD1 agrees at 9 bases. Germline-derived CDR1 and CDR2 are SGHDT and YYEEEE. V lost 2 bases to trimming and J lost 4 bases; unmatched junction nucleotides: 12. The CDR3 sequence is 17 residues long. The CDR3 region is CASSFGSFRTGAETQYF. CDR3 coding DNA: TGTGCCAGCAGCTTTGGATCGTTTCGGACAGGGGCAGAGACCCAGTACTTC. The whole variable domain, remainder taken from reference TRBV5-6 and TRBJ2-5, is DAGVTQSPTHLIKTRGQQVTLRCSPKSGHDTVSWYQQALGQGPQFIFQYYEEEERQRGNFPDRFSGHQFPNYSSELNVNALLLGDSALYLCASSFGSFRTGAETQYFGPGTRLLVL.

V and J are TRBV7-3 and TRBJ2-7; the D is unclear. The germline CDR1 and CDR2 sequences are SGHTA and FQGTGA. V dropped 0 bases and J dropped 0 bases, with 6 bases sitting between them. This CDR3 has 14 amino acids. The CDR3 bases are TGTGCCAGCAGCTTAACGGCGGCCTCCTACGAGCAGTACTTC. This encodes CASSLTAASYEQYF.

The chain is built from TRBV29-1 and TRBJ2-7; a possible D gene is TRBD2 (6 bases). CDR3 length: 13 residues. The germline V and J ends were trimmed by 7 bases and 0 bases, with 13 bases remaining between them. Germline-derived CDR1 and CDR2 are SQVTM and ANQGSEA. The CDR3 here is CSARGDSSYEQYF. The CDR3 DNA sequence: TGCAGCGCCCGCGGGGACTCCTCCTACGAGCAGTACTTC.

This clone was counted a single time. The J gene is TRBJ2-5, the V gene TRBV19, with a weak D call TRBD2 (6 bases). The CDR3 consists of 15 residues. Germline V gene sequence: CDR1 LNHDA, CDR2 SQIVND (reference sequence). V dropped 4 bases and J dropped 4 bases, with 16 bases sitting between them. CDR3: CASSTGVPLRETQYF. In DNA form, the CDR3 reads TGTGCCAGTAGTACGGGGGTTCCACTGCGAGAGACCCAGTACTTC. Using reference TRBV19 and TRBJ2-5 for the parts outside the CDR3, the full variable domain is DGGITQSPKYLFRKEGQNVTLSCEQNLNHDAMYWYRQDPGQGLRLIYYSQIVNDFQKGDIAEGYSVSREKKESFPLTVTSAQKNPTAFYLCASSTGVPLRETQYFGPGTRLLVL.

The chain recombines TRBV7-3 with TRBJ2-5; D remains unclear. Germline-derived CDR1 and CDR2 are SGHTA and FQGTGA. The germline V and J ends were trimmed by 5 bases and 5 bases, with 12 bases remaining between them. This CDR3 spans 13 amino acids. The CDR3: CASSPSEWETQYF. For the CDR3, the DNA is TGTGCCAGCAGCCCGTCTGAGTGGGAGACCCAGTACTTC.

This clone was picked up one time. The chain uses TRBV11-1 and TRBJ2-3; 11 bases align to TRBD2. J lost 4 bases, V lost 5 bases, and 8 bases had no gene match. The CDR3 is 16 residues long. Germline CDR1 and CDR2: SGHAT and FQDESV (reference sequence). The CDR3 here is CASSARLAGSPDTQYF. The DNA of the CDR3 is TGTGCCAGCAGCGCCAGACTAGCGGGGAGCCCAGATACGCAGTATTTT.

The chain is built from TRBV30 and TRBJ1-6; possibly TRBD1 for D (5 bases). The CDR3 consists of 14 residues. Between the trimmed V and J ends, which lost 4 bases and 0 bases, there was a span of 7 bases. Germline CDR1 and CDR2: GTSNPN and SVGIG (reference sequence). The CDR3 nucleotides read TGTGCCTGGAATGGGGCCTCCTATAATTCACCCCTCCACTTT. Protein sequence: CAWNGASYNSPLHF.

V is TRBV11-2 and J is TRBJ2-5; 7 positions match TRBD2. V dropped 3 bases and J dropped 7; count of bases not matched to a gene: 5. The length of the CDR3 is 13 residues. In germline, CDR1 is SGHAT, CDR2 FQNNGV. DNA of the CDR3: TGTGCCAGCAGCTTTTGGGGGGGATCGACCCAGTACTTC. This encodes CASSFWGGSTQYF.

The chain links TRBV5-4 to TRBJ2-3; D remains ambiguous. Germline V gene sequence: CDR1 SGHNT, CDR2 YYREEE (reference sequence). V was clipped by 2 bases and J by 0 bases, with 10 bases between them. This CDR3 contains 15 residues. In DNA, the CDR3 is TGTGCCAGCAGCTTTGGCGGAACTAGCACAGATACGCAGTATTTT. The encoded protein is CASSFGGTSTDTQYF.

The chain combines TRBV24-1 with TRBJ1-1; TRBD1 agrees at 7 bases. This CDR3 has 13 residues. V trimming: 8 bases; J trimming: 5 bases; junction bases outside the gene matches: 7. Germline CDR1 is KGHDR and CDR2 is SFDVKD. The CDR3 coding sequence is TGTGCCACCAAAGGGGCAGGGGGAACTGAAGCTTTCTTT. Translating it yields CATKGAGGTEAFF.

The chain joins TRBV7-3 to TRBJ1-5; tentatively, D is TRBD1 (6 bases). Trimming shortened V by 5 bases and J by 10 bases, and 15 bases separated the two germline ends. From germline, CDR1 is SGHTA and CDR2 FQGTGA. This CDR3 has 13 amino acids. The CDR3 DNA is TGTGCCAGCAGCCGTTCCAGGGGTACTCCCCAGCATTTT. Protein: CASSRSRGTPQHF.

The rearrangement links TRBV7-2 to TRBJ1-4, with no clear D. CDR3 size: 12 residues. Germline V gives CDR1 SGHTA, CDR2 FQGNSA. V lost 5 bases and J lost 11, with 12 bases in between. CDR3 DNA: TGTGCCAGCAGCCCGGCGGGCTTTAAACTGTTTTTT. Its protein is CASSPAGFKLFF. The whole variable domain, remainder taken from reference TRBV7-2 and TRBJ1-4, is GAGVSQSPSNKVTEKGKDVELRCDPISGHTALYWYRQSLGQGLEFLIYFQGNSAPDKSGLPSDRFSAERTGGSVSTLTIQRTQQEDSAVYLCASSPAGFKLFFGSGTQLSVL.

The V and J genes are TRBV5-4 and TRBJ1-3; no clear D. The CDR3 sequence is 13 residues long. V lost 3 bases, J lost 7 bases, and 11 bases lay in between. Germline CDR1 is SGHNT and CDR2 is YYREEE (reference sequence). CDR3 in amino acids: CASSYDEHNTIYF. The CDR3 DNA reads as TGTGCCAGCAGCTACGATGAGCATAACACCATATATTTT. The entire variable domain, with the rest obtained from reference TRBV5-4 and TRBJ1-3, is as follows: ETGVTQSPTHLIKTRGQQVTLRCSSQSGHNTVSWYQQALGQGPQFIFQYYREEENGRGNFPPRFSGLQFPNYSSELNVNALELDDSALYLCASSYDEHNTIYFGEGSWLTVV.

V gene TRBV29-1 combines with J gene TRBJ2-5; D remains unclear. The CDR3 totals 11 residues. Trimming took 4 bases from V and 4 from J, leaving 7 bases between them. Looked up from germline, CDR1 is SQVTM and CDR2 is ANQGSEA. CDR3 DNA sequence: TGCAGCGTTGTTTCGTTAGAGACCCAGTACTTC. This gives the protein CSVVSLETQYF.

The CDR3 loop reads CASSLSANQPQHF. The CDR3 DNA follows: TGTGCCAGCAGCCTCAGCGCAAATCAGCCCCAGCATTTT. The chain employs TRBV7-2 and TRBJ1-5; D unclear. The CDR3 has 13 amino acids. Trimming cost V 5 bases and J 4 bases, with 9 bases left between them. Looked up from germline, CDR1 is SGHTA and CDR2 is FQGNSA.

The V gene is TRBV7-3, the J gene TRBJ1-1; D gene unclear. Trimming took off 6 bases at V and 0 bases at J, with 8 bases between the two ends. This CDR3 has 13 amino acids. Germline V gene lookup returns CDR1 SGHTA and CDR2 FQGTGA. The DNA for the CDR3 is TGTGCCAGCAGGGGTGAGGTGAACACTGAAGCTTTCTTT. Its translation is CASRGEVNTEAFF.

The chain joins TRBV6-6 to TRBJ1-2, with D unclear. The CDR3 runs to 13 residues. Trimming took 2 bases from V and 2 from J, leaving 6 bases between them. Germline V gene sequence: CDR1 MNHNY, CDR2 SVGAGI (reference sequence). The CDR3 here is CASSYGENYGYTF. The CDR3 nucleotides read TGTGCCAGCAGTTACGGGGAGAACTATGGCTACACCTTC.

This chain uses TRBV7-9 with TRBJ1-4; perhaps TRBD1 as D (5 bases). Germline V gene data show CDR1 as SEHNR and CDR2 as FQNEAQ (reference sequence). V was pared by 5 bases and J by 10 bases, with 17 bases between. This CDR3 spans 14 amino acids. The CDR3 region is CASSPRERGGKLFF. CDR3 nucleotide sequence: TGTGCCAGCAGCCCCCGGGAGCGGGGCGGAAAACTGTTTTTT. The entire variable domain, with the rest obtained from reference TRBV7-9 and TRBJ1-4, is as follows: DTGVSQNPRHKITKRGQNVTFRCDPISEHNRLYWYRQTLGQGPEFLTYFQNEAQLEKSRLLSDRFSAERPKGSFSTLEIQRTEQGDSAMYLCASSPRERGGKLFFGSGTQLSVL.

The V and J genes are TRBV19 and TRBJ2-2; TRBD2 might be the D (5 bases). V lost 6 bases to trimming and J lost 5 bases, with 16 bases between them. Germline CDR1 and CDR2: LNHDA and SQIVND (reference sequence). The CDR3 loop spans 15 amino acids. CDR3 DNA sequence: TGTGCCAGTAGCAGACTAAGCCCTAGTACCGGGGAGCTGTTTTTT. It translates to CASSRLSPSTGELFF.

A note on this clone: One junction end does not reproduce the germline sequence, and a read error may be involved. V is TRBV28 and J is TRBJ1-1, with D maybe TRBD1 (6 bases). CDR1 MDHEN and CDR2 SYDVKM come from the germline V gene. CDR3 length equals 16 residues. The DNA of the CDR3 is TGTGCCAGCAGTTTATTCGGCAGGGGAGGGAACACTGAGGCTTTCTTT. This translates into CASSLFGRGGNTEAFF.

This clone was detected only once. V gene TRBV7-2 combines with J gene TRBJ1-2, with D tentatively TRBD1 (6 bases). The germline V and J ends were trimmed by 3 bases and 4 bases, with 12 bases remaining between them. The CDR3 has 14 amino acids. Per the germline V gene, CDR1 is SGHTA and CDR2 is FQGNSA. The CDR3 bases are TGTGCCAGCAGCTTCACAGGGATTTCCTATGGCTACACCTTC. Amino acids: CASSFTGISYGYTF. Based on the CDR3 plus reference TRBV7-2 and TRBJ1-2, the full variable domain is GAGVSQSPSNKVTEKGKDVELRCDPISGHTALYWYRQSLGQGLEFLIYFQGNSAPDKSGLPSDRFSAERTGGSVSTLTIQRTQQEDSAVYLCASSFTGISYGYTFGSGTRLTVV.

The chain couples TRBV19 to TRBJ2-7, with TRBD1 identical over 7 bases. The germline gives CDR1 LNHDA, CDR2 SQIVND (reference sequence). CDR3 length equals 15 residues. J gave up 5 bases and V 3 bases, and 10 bases lay outside the gene matches. The CDR3 DNA sequence: TGTGCCAGTAGTATCGCGACAGGGATCATCAACGAGCAGTACTTC. Encoded protein: CASSIATGIINEQYF.

The chain has TRBV5-1 and TRBJ2-5, with a possible D match to TRBD2 (5 bases). Germline V CDR1 and CDR2: SGHRS, YFSETQ. The CDR3 runs 15 residues. The V end was cut by 0 bases, the J end by 1 base, with 10 bases between. The CDR3 spells CASSLAGRAQETQYF. CDR3 bases: TGCGCCAGCAGCTTGGCGGGAAGGGCCCAAGAGACCCAGTACTTC.